This TCR beta chain emerged from a study of cytomegalovirus exposure and HLA in healthy donors. The PCR ran on 60 Vbeta and 13 Jbeta primers. Clones were sequenced by immunoSEQ multiplex PCR, and TCRdb holds only the in-frame ones, with some missing. Of 100,000 or so clones in the sample, roughly 82% were seen once. Remarks on this clone: Its antigen is undetermined.

Germline V lookup: CDR1 SQVTM, CDR2 ANQGSEA. CDR3 length: 12 residues. Trimming took off 0 bases at V and 8 bases at J, with 7 bases between the two ends. Study-level points and caveats: Usually a TCR sequence was rare, but some public TCRs were found in many donors. When analyzed later, the rates of TCR association showed variation by HLA locus, with DRB1 the most and HLA-C the fewest. Later genetic work tied a missense DCLRE1C variant to beta-chain V and J trimming.

The TCR was taken from a man over 45 in good health and CMV-seronegative. Material for sequencing was PBMCs. V and J are TRBV29-1 and TRBJ1-4; D not resolved. CDR3 residues: CSVEDDQEKLFF. The CDR3 coding sequence is TGCAGCGTTGAAGATGATCAGGAAAAACTGTTTTTT.